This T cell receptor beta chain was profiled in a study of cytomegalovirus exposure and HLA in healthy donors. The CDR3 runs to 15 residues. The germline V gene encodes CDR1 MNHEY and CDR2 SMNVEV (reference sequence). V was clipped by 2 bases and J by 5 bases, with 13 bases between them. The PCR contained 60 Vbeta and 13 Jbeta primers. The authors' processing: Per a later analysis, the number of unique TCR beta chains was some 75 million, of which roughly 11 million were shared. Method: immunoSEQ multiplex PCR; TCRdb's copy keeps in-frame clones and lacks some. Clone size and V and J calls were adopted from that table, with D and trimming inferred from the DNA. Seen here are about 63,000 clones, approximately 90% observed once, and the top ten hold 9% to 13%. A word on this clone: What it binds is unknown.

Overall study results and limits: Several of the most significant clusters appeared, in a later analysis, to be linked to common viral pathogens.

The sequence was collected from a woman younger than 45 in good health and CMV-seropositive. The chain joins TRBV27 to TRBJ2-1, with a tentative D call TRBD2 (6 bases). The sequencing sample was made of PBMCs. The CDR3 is CASSLTGTPNNEQFF. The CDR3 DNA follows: TGTGCCAGCAGTTTAACCGGGACTCCTAACAATGAGCAGTTCTTC.